The clone carrying this T cell receptor beta chain showed up many times. What it binds is not known. The data stem from a study of identical twins. General observations from the study: Twin-shared out-of-frame alpha sequences were enriched for low generation probability. Excess twin sharing in beta out-of-frame sequences was weaker. Models underestimated TCR alpha sharing (out-of-frame) in monozygotic twins.

TCRdb ran MiXCR on the 5' RACE reads and lists one entry per CDR3 protein. The table has under 300,000 distinct CDR3 sequences, over 13% seen once; the top ten hold 7% to 9%. This clonotype originated in a young woman in good health. The source material was memory (CD45RO+) T cells sorted from blood.

Here the CDR3 reads CASSPPRGPNTEAFF. In DNA form, the CDR3 reads TGTGCCAGCAGCCCCCCCAGGGGACCGAACACTGAAGCTTTCTTT. This chain connects TRBV7-9 to TRBJ1-1; possibly TRBD1 for D (6 bases). V was shortened by 5 bases and J by 1 base, with 14 bases between the two germline ends. This CDR3 has 15 amino acids. Looked up from germline, CDR1 is SEHNR and CDR2 is FQNEAQ (reference sequence).